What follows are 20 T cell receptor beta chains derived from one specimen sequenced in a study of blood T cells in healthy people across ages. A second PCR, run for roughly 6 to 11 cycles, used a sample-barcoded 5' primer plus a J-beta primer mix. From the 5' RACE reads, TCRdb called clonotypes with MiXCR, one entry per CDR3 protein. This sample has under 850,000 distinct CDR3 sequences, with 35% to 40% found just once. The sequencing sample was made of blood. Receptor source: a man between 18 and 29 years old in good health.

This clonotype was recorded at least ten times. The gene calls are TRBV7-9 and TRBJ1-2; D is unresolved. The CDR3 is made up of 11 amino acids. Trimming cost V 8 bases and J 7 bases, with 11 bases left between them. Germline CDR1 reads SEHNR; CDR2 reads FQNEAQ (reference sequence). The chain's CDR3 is CASAGRSGYTF. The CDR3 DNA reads TGTGCCAGCGCGGGGAGAAGTGGCTACACCTTC.

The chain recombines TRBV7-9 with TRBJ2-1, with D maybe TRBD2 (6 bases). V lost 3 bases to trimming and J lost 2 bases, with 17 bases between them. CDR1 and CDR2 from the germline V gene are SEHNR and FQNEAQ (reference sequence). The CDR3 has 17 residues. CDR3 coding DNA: TGTGCCAGCAGCTTCCTATGGGGGGAACAGACCTACAATGAGCAGTTCTTC. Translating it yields CASSFLWGEQTYNEQFF.

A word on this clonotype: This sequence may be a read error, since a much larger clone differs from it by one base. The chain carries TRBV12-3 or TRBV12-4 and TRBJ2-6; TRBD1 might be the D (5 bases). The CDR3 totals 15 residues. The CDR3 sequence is CASSLHSRERHVPTF. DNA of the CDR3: TGTGCCAGCAGTCTCCACTCCAGGGAAAGGCACGTCCCGACTTTC.

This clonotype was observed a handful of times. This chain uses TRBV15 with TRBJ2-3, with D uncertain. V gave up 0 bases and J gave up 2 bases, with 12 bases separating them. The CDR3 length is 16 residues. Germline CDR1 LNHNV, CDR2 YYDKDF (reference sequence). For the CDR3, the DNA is TGTGCCACCAGCAGAGATCAGAAACAGATCACAGATACGCAGTATTTT. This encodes CATSRDQKQITDTQYF.

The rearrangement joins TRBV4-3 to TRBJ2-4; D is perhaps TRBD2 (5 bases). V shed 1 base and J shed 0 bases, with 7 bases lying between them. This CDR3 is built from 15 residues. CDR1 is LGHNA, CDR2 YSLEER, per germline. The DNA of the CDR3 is TGCGCCAGCAGCCAAGTAGAGGGAGCCAAAAACATTCAGTACTTC. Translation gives CASSQVEGAKNIQYF.

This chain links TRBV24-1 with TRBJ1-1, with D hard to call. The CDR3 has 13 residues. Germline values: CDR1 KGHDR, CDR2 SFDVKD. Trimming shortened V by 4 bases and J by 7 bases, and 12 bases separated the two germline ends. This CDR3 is CATSERVGGEAFF. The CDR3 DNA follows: TGTGCCACCAGTGAGCGGGTGGGCGGTGAAGCTTTCTTT.

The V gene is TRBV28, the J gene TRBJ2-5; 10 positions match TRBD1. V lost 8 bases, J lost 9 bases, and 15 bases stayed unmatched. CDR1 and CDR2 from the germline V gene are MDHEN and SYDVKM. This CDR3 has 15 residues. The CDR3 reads CASRSRDRGFLAQYF. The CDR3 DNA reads TGTGCCAGCCGGTCTCGGGACAGGGGATTTTTAGCCCAGTACTTC.

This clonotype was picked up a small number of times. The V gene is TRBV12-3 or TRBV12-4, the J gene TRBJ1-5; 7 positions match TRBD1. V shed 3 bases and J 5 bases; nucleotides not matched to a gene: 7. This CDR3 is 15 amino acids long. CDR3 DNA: TGTGCCAGCAGTTTCTTCTCAGGGGGAGATCAGCCCCAGCATTTT. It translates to CASSFFSGGDQPQHF.

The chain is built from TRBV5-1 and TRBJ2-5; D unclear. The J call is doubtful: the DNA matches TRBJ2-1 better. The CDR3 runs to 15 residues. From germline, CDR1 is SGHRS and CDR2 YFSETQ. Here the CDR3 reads CASSLYRATQETQFF. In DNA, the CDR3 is TGCGCCAGCAGCTTGTACCGGGCGACCCAAGAGACCCAGTTCTTC.

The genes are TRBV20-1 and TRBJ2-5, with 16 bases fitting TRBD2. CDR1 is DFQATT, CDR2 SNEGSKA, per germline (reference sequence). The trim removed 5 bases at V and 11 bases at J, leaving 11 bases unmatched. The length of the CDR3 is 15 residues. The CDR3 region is CSASGTSGGDNEQYF. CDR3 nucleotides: TGCAGTGCTTCCGGGACTAGCGGGGGGGACAATGAGCAGTACTTC.

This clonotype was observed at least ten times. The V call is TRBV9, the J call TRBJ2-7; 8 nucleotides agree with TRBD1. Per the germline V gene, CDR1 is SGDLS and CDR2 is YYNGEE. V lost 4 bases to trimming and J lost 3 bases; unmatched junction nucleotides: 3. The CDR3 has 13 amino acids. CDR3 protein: CASSRGQGYEQYF. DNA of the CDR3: TGTGCCAGCAGCCGCGGACAGGGCTACGAGCAGTACTTC.

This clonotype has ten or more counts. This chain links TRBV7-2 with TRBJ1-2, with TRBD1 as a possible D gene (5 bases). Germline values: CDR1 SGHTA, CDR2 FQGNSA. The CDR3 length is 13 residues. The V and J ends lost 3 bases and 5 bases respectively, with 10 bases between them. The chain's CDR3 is CASSFSWGYGYTF. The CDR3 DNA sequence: TGTGCCAGCAGCTTCTCCTGGGGGTATGGCTACACCTTC.

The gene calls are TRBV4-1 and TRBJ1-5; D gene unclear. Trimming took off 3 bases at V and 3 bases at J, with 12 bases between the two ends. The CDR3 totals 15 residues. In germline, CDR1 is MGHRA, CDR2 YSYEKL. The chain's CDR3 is CASSHPRDLNQPQHF. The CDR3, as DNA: TGCGCCAGCAGCCACCCGAGAGACCTCAATCAGCCCCAGCATTTT.

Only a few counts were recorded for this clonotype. This chain's CDR3 is CSAREAANTEAFF. The CDR3 DNA sequence: TGCAGTGCTAGAGAAGCGGCCAACACTGAAGCTTTCTTT. The V and J genes are TRBV20-1 and TRBJ1-1, with D uncertain. This CDR3 comprises 13 residues. Trimming shortened V by 0 bases and J by 2 bases, and 7 bases separated the two germline ends. Germline values: CDR1 DFQATT, CDR2 SNEGSKA (reference sequence).

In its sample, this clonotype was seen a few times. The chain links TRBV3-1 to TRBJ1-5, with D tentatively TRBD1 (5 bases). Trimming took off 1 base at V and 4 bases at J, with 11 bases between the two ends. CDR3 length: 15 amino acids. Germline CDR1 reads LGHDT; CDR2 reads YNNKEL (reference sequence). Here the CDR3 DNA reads TGTGCCAGCAGCCAAGGTGCTCAGGGTAATCAGCCCCAGCATTTT. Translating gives CASSQGAQGNQPQHF.

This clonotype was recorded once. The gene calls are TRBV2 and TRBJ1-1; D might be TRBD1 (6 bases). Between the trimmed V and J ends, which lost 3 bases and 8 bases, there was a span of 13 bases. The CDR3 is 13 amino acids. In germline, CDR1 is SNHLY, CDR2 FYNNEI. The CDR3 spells CASSEGGLLEAFF. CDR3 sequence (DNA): TGTGCCAGCAGTGAGGGGGGGCTTCTAGAAGCTTTCTTT. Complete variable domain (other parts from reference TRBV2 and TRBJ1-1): EPEVTQTPSHQVTQMGQEVILRCVPISNHLYFYWYRQILGQKVEFLVSFYNNEISEKSEIFDDQFSVERPDGSNFTLKIRSTKLEDSAMYFCASSEGGLLEAFFGQGTRLTVV.

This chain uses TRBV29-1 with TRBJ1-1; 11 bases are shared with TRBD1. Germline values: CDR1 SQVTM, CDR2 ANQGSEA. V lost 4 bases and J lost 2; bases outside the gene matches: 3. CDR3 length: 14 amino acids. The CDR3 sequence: CSVARTGGNTEAFF. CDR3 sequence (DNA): TGCAGCGTTGCCCGGACAGGGGGCAACACTGAAGCTTTCTTT. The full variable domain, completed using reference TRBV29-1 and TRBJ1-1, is SAVISQKPSRDICQRGTSLTIQCQVDSQVTMMFWYRQQPGQSLTLIATANQGSEATYESGFVIDKFPISRPNLTFSTLTVSNMSPEDSSIYLCSVARTGGNTEAFFGQGTRLTVV.

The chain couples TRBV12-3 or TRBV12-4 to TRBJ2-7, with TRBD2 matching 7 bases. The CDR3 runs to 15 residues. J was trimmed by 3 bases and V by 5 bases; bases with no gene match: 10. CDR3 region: CASSQRGRGHYEQYF. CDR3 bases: TGTGCCAGCAGTCAGCGGGGAAGGGGTCACTACGAGCAGTACTTC.

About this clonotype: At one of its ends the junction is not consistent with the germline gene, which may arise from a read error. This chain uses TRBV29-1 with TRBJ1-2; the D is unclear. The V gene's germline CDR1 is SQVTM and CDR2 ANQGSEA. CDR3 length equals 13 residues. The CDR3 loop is CSVEAEYNYGYAF. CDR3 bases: TGCAGCGTTGAGGCAGAATATAACTATGGCTACGCCTTC.

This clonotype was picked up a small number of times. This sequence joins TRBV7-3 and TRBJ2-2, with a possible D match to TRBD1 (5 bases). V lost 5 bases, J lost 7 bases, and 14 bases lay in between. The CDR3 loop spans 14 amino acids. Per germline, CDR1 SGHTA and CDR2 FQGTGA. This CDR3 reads CASSPGPADGELFF. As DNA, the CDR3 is TGTGCCAGCAGCCCAGGGCCAGCAGACGGGGAGCTGTTTTTT.